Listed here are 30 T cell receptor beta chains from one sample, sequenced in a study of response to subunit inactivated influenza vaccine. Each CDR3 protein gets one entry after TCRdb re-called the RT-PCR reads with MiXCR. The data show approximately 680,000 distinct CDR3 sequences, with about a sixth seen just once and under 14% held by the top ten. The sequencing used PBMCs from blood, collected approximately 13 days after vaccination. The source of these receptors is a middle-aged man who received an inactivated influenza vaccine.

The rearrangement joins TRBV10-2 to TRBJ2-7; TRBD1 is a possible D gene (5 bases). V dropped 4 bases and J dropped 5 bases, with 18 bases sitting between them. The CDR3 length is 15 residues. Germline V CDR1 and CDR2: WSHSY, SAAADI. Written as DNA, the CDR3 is TGCGCCAGCAGTGGGATGGTGGGGCTTCTCGACGAGCAGTACTTC. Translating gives CASSGMVGLLDEQYF.

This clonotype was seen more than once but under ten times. DNA of the CDR3: TGTGCCAGCAGTTACCGGGCCTCAAACGTCCTGACTTTC. As protein: CASSYRASNVLTF. The chain carries TRBV12-3 or TRBV12-4 and TRBJ2-6; no clear D. The CDR3 runs 13 residues. V was cut by 4 bases and J by 10 bases, with 11 bases left in between.

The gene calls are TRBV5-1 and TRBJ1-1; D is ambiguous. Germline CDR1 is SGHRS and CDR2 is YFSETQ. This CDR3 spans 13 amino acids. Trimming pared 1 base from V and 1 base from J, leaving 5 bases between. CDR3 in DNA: TGCGCCAGCAGCTTGATCCCGAACACTGAAGCTTTCTTT. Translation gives CASSLIPNTEAFF.

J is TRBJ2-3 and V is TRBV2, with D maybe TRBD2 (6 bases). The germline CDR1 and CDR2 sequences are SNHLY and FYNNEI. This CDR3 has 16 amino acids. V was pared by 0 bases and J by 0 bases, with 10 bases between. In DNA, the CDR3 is TGTGCCAGCAGTGAAGCCCTAGCGAAAAGCACAGATACGCAGTATTTT. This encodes CASSEALAKSTDTQYF.

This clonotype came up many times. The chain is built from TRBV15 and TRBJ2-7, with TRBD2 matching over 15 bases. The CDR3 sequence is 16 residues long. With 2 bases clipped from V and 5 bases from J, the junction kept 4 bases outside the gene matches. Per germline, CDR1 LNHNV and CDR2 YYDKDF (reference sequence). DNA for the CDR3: TGTGCCACCAGCAGACGGACTAGCGGGAGGGCCGACGAGCAGTACTTC. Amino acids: CATSRRTSGRADEQYF.

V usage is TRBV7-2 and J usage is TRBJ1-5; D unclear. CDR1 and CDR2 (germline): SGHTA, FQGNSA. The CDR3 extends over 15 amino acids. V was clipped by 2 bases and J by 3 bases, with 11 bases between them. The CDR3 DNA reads TGTGCCAGCAGCTTATGGCGACAACCCAATCAGCCCCAGCATTTT. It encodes CASSLWRQPNQPQHF. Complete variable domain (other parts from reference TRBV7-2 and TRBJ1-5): GAGVSQSPSNKVTEKGKDVELRCDPISGHTALYWYRQSLGQGLEFLIYFQGNSAPDKSGLPSDRFSAERTGGSVSTLTIQRTQQEDSAVYLCASSLWRQPNQPQHFGDGTRLSIL.

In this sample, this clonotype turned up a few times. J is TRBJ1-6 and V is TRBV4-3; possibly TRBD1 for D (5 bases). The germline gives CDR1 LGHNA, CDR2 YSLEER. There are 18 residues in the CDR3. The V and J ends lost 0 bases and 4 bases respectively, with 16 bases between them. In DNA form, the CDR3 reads TGCGCCAGCAGCCAAGAATCGGGGGGTTTTGATTATAATTCACCCCTCCACTTT. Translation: CASSQESGGFDYNSPLHF.

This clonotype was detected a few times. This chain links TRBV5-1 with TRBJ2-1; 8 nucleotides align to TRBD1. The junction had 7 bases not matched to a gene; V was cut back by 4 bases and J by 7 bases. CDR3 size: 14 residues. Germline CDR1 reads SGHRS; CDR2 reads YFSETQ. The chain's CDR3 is CASSLGQVLNEQFF. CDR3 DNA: TGCGCCAGCAGCCTGGGACAGGTCCTAAATGAGCAGTTCTTC.

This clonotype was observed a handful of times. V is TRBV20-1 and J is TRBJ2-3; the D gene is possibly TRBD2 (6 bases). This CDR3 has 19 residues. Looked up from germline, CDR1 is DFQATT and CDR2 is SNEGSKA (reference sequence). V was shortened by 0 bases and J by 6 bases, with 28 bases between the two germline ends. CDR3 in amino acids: CSARDTSKSGLERADTQYF. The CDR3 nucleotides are TGCAGTGCTAGAGATACCTCTAAATCGGGACTCGAGAGAGCTGATACGCAGTATTTT.

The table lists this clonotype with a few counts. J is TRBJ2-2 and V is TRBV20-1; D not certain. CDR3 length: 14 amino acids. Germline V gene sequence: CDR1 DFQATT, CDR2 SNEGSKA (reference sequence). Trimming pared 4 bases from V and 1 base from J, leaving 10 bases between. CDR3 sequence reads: CSATDPLNTGELFF. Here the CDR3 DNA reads TGCAGTGCTACAGATCCCCTGAACACCGGGGAGCTGTTTTTT.

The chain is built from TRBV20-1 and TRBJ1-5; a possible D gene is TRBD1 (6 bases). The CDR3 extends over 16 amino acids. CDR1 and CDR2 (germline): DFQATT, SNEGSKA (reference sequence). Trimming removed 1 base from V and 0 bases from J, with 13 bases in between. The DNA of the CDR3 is TGCAGTGCTAGAGGCAGCCGGGACATTAGCAATCAGCCCCAGCATTTT. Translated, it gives CSARGSRDISNQPQHF.

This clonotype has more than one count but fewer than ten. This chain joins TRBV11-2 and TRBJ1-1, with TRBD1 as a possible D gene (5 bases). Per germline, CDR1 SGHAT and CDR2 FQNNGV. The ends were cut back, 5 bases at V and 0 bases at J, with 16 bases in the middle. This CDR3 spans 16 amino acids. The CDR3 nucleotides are TGTGCCAGCAGCGAAGGGGCAGGAATCATGAACACTGAAGCTTTCTTT. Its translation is CASSEGAGIMNTEAFF.

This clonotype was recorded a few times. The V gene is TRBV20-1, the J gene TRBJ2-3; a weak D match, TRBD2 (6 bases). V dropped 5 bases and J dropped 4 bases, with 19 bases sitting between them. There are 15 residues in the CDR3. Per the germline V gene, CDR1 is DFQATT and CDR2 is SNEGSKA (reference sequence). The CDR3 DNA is TGCAGTGCTCTACCCGGGACTCTTTATTCAGATACGCAGTATTTT. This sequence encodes CSALPGTLYSDTQYF.

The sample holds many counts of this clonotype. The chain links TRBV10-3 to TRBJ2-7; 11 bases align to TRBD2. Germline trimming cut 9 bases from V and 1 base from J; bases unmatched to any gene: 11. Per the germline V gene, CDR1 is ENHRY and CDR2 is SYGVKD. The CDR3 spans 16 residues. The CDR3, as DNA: TGTGCCATTAGTACCACATCTAGCGGGGGGTCCTACGAGCAGTACTTC. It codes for CAISTTSSGGSYEQYF.

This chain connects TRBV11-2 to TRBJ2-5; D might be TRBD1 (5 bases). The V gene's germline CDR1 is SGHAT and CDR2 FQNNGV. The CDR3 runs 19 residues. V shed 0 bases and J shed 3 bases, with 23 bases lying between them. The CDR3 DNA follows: TGTGCCAGCAGCTTAGATTTAGGCTGGACATCGCCTCCAAAAGAGACCCAGTACTTC. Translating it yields CASSLDLGWTSPPKETQYF.

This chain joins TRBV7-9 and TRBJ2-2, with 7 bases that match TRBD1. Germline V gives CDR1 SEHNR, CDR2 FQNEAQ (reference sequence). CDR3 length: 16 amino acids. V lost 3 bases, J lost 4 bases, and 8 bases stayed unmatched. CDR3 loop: CASSLQSGQRTGELFF. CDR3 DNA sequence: TGTGCCAGCAGCTTGCAGTCGGGACAGCGCACCGGGGAGCTGTTTTTT.

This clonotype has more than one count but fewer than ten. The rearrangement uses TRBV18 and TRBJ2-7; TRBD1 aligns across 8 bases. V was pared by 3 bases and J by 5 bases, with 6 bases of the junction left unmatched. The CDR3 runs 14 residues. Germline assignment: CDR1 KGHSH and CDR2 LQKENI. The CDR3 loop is CASSPWTGFHEQYF. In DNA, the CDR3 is TGTGCCAGCTCACCCTGGACAGGGTTCCACGAGCAGTACTTC.

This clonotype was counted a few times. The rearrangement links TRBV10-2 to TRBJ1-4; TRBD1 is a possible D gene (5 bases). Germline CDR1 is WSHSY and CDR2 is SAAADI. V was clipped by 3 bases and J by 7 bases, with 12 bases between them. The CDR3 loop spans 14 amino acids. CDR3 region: CASSEAGRGEKLFF. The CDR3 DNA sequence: TGCGCCAGCAGTGAAGCAGGGAGGGGTGAAAAACTGTTTTTT.

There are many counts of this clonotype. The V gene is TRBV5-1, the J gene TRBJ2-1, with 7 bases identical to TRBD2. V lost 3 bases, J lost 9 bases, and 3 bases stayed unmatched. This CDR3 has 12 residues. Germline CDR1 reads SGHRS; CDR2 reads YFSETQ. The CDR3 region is CASSYERGEQFF. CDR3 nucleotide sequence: TGCGCCAGCAGCTACGAGCGGGGTGAGCAGTTCTTC.

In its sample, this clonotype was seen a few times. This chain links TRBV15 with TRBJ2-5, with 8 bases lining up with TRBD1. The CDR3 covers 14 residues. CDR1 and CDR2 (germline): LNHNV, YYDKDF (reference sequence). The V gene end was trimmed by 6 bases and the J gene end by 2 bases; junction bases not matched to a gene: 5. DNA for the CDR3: TGTGCCACCAGTAGGACAGGGCCTCAAGAGACCCAGTACTTC. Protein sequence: CATSRTGPQETQYF.

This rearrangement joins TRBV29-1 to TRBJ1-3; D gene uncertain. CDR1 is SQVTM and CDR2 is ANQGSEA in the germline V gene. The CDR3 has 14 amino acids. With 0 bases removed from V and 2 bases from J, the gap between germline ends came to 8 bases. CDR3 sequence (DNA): TGCAGCGTTGAAGACTACGGGACTGGAAACACCATATATTTT. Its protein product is CSVEDYGTGNTIYF.

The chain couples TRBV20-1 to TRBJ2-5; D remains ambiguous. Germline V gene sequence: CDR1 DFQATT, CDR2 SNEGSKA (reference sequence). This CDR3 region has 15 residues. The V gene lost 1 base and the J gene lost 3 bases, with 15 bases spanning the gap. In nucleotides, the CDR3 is TGCAGTGCTAGAGCCGCGGCGATGATTGAAGAGACCCAGTACTTC. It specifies CSARAAAMIEETQYF.

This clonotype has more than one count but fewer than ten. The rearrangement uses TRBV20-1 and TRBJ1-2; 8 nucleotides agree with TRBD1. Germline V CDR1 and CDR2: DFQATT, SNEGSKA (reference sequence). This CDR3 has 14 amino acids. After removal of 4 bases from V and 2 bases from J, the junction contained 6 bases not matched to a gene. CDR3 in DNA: TGCAGTGCTACGGAGAGACAGGGGAACTATGGCTACACCTTC. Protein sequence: CSATERQGNYGYTF.

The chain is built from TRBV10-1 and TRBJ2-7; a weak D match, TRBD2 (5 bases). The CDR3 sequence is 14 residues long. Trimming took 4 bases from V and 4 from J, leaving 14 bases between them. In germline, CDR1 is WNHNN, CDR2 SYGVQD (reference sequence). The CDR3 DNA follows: TGCGCCAGCAGTGGACCGGAGGACTTATACGAGCAGTACTTC. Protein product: CASSGPEDLYEQYF.

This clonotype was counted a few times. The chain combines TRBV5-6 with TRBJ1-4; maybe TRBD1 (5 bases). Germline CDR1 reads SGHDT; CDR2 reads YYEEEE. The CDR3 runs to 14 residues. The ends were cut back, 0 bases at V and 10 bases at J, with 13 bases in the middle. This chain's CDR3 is CASSLDRDTGKLFF. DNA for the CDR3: TGTGCCAGCAGCTTGGATAGGGATACAGGAAAACTGTTTTTT.

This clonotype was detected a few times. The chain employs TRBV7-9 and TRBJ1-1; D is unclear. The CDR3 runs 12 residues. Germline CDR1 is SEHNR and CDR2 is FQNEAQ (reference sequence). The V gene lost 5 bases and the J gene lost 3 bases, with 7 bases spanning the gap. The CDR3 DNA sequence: TGTGCCAGCAGCCCGGTTGACACTGAAGCTTTCTTT. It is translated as CASSPVDTEAFF.

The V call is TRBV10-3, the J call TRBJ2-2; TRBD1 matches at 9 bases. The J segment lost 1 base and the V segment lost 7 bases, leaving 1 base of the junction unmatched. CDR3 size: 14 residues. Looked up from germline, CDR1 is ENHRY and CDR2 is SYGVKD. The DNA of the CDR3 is TGTGCCATCAAGGGACAGGGGAACACCGGGGAGCTGTTTTTT. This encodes CAIKGQGNTGELFF.

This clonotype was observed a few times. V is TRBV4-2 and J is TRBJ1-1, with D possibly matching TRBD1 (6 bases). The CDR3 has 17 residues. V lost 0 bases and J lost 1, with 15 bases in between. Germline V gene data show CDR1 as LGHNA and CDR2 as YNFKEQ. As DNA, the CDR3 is TGTGCCAGCAGCCAAGATCTCCGGGACACCCCGAACACTGAAGCTTTCTTT. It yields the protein CASSQDLRDTPNTEAFF.

The CDR3: CATSREGRAPSYEQYF. The CDR3 DNA follows: TGTGCCACCAGCAGAGAGGGCAGGGCGCCTTCCTACGAGCAGTACTTC. V usage is TRBV15 and J usage is TRBJ2-7; D is perhaps TRBD1 (5 bases). Germline loops: CDR1 LNHNV, CDR2 YYDKDF (reference sequence). Trimming pared 0 bases from V and 1 base from J, leaving 13 bases between. This CDR3 is built from 16 residues.

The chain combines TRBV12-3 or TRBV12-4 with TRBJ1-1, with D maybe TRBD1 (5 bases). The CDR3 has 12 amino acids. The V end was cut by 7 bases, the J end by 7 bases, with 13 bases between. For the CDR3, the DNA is TGTGCCAGCAATCACGGGGGGAATGAAGCTTTCTTT. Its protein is CASNHGGNEAFF.